This T cell receptor beta chain was sequenced in a study of immune reconstitution after stem cell transplant in scleroderma. From the RT-PCR reads, TCRdb called clonotypes with MiXCR, one entry per CDR3 protein. The sample has 2,600 or so distinct CDR3 sequences, 11% seen once. V was pared by 4 bases and J by 6 bases, with 12 bases of the junction left unmatched. The CDR3 loop spans 16 amino acids. CDR1 and CDR2 from the germline V gene are LGHDT and YNNKEL (reference sequence). This clonotype was sampled from a female donor with systemic sclerosis. The V gene is TRBV3-1, the J gene TRBJ2-1, with 7 bases lining up with TRBD1. The sample was collected before or after autologous hematopoietic stem cell transplantation (not recorded which). CDR3 amino acids: CASSLDHGQAINEQFF. As DNA, the CDR3 is TGTGCCAGCAGCCTAGATCACGGACAGGCTATCAATGAGCAGTTCTTC.